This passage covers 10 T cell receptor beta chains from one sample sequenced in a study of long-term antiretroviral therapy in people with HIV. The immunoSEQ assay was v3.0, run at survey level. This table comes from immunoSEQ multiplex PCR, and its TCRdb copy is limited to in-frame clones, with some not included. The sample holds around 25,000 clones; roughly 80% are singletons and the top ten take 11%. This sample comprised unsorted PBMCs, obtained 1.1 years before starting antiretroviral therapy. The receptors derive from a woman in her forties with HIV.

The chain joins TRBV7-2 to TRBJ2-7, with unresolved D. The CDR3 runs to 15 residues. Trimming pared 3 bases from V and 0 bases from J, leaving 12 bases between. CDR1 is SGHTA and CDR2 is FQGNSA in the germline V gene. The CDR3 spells CASSLESIYSYEQYF. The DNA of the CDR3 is TGTGCCAGCAGCTTGGAATCGATATACTCCTACGAGCAGTACTTC.

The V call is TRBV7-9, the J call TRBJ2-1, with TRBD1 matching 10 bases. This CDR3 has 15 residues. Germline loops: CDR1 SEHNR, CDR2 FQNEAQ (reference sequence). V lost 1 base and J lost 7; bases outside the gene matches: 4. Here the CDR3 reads CASSLERQGANEQFF. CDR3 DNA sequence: TGTGCCAGCAGCTTAGAGAGACAGGGGGCAAATGAGCAGTTCTTC.

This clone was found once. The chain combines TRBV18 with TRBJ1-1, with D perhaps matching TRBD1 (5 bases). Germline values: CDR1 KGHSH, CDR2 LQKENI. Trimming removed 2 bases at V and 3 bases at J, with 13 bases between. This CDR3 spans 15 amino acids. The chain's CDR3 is CASSPLRDHDTEAFF. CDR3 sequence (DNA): TGTGCCAGCTCACCATTGAGGGACCACGACACTGAAGCTTTCTTT.

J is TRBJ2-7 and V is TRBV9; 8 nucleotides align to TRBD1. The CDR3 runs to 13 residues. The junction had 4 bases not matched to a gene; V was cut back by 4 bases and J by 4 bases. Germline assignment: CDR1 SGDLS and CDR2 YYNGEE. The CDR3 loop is CASSQGAGYEQYF. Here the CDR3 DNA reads TGTGCCAGCAGCCAGGGGGCGGGATACGAGCAGTACTTC. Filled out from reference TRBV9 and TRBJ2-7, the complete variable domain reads DSGVTQTPKHLITATGQRVTLRCSPRSGDLSVYWYQQSLDQGLQFLIQYYNGEERAKGNILERFSAQQFPDLHSELNLSSLELGDSALYFCASSQGAGYEQYFGPGTRLTVT.

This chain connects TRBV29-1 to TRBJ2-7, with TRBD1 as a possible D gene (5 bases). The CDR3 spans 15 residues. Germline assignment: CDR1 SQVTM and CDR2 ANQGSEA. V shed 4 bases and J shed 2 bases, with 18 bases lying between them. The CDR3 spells CSVVYTGRMAYEQYF. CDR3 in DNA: TGCAGCGTTGTATACACAGGCAGGATGGCCTACGAGCAGTACTTC.

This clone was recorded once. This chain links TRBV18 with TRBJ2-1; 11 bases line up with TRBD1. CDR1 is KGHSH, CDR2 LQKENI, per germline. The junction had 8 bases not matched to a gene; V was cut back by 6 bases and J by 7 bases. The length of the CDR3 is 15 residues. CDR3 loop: CASSPTGQGENEQFF. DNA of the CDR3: TGTGCCAGCTCTCCTACGGGACAGGGGGAAAATGAGCAGTTCTTC.

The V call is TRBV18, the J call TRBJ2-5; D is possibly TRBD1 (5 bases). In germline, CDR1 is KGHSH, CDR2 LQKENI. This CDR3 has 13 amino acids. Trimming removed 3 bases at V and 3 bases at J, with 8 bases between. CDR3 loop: CASSPGPKETQYF. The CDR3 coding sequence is TGTGCCAGCTCACCGGGGCCCAAAGAGACCCAGTACTTC.

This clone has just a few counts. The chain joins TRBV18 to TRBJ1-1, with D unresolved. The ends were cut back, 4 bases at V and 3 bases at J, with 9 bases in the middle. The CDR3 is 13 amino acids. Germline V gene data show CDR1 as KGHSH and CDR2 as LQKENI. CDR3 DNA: TGTGCCAGCTCACTAACAGAGGACACTGAAGCTTTCTTT. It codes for CASSLTEDTEAFF.

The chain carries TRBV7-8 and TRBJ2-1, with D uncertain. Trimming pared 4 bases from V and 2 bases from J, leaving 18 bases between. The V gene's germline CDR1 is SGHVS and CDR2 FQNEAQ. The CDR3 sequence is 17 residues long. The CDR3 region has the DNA TGTGCCAGCAGCTCCCGAAACGGTGGCGGTGCCTACAATGAGCAGTTCTTC. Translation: CASSSRNGGGAYNEQFF.

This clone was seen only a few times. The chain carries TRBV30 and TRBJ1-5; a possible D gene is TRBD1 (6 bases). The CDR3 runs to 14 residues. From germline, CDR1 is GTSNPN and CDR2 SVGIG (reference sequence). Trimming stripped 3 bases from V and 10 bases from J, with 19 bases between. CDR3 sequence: CAWRSQGSTRPQHF. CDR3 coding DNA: TGTGCCTGGAGGTCACAGGGTTCGACGCGCCCCCAGCATTTT.